The present T cell receptor (beta chain) was sequenced within a study of blood T cell repertoires in COVID-19. About the research overall: PBMCs, B-cell-depleted T cells, or T cells were the source of the cDNA or gDNA that made up the material.

Trimming removed 6 bases from V and 6 bases from J, with 15 bases in between. This CDR3 is 13 amino acids long. Germline-derived CDR1 and CDR2 are MGHDK and SYGVNS. Source study methods: Amplifying reference gene primers gave estimates of nucleated cell counts. The method was immunoSEQ multiplex PCR; TCRdb's version includes in-frame clones alone and lacks a portion of them. The D gene and trimming were derived from the DNA, and the V and J assignments and clone size from that table. The data show approximately 93,000 clones, around 67% seen once. Sequenced material: peripheral blood. The gene calls are TRBV25-1 and TRBJ2-7; tentatively, D is TRBD1 (5 bases). This receptor was taken from a man between 65 and 85 years old with COVID-19, enrolled during active disease. CDR3 nucleotides: TGTGCCAGCAGCCAGGCAGGGAATGGCGAGCAGTACTTC. Its translation is CASSQAGNGEQYF.